This T cell receptor (beta chain) comes out of a study of blood T cell repertoires in COVID-19. This CDR3 comprises 14 residues. V lost 5 bases, J lost 3 bases, and 10 bases lay in between. Germline loops: CDR1 LGHNA, CDR2 YNFKEQ. Profiling relied on immunoSEQ multiplex PCR, and the TCRdb table lists in-frame clones only, not all of them. The data show just over 650,000 clones, 85% to 90% seen once. Source material: peripheral blood. This chain uses TRBV4-2 with TRBJ2-2; D remains ambiguous. The TCR comes from a woman aged 18-35 years with acute or convalescent COVID-19. CDR3 sequence (DNA): TGTGCCAGCAGCTTTTTACTCGACACCGGGGAGCTGTTTTTT. Protein product: CASSFLLDTGELFF.